These 10 T cell receptor beta chains were sequenced from one sample in a study of cytomegalovirus exposure and HLA in healthy donors. Using immunoSEQ multiplex PCR, the repertoire was profiled, and TCRdb retains in-frame clones only, with some absent. Among some 240,000 clones listed, approximately 84% were seen once. Sequenced material: PBMCs. Receptors originate from a woman aged 25 to 39 in good health and CMV-seropositive.

The gene calls are TRBV19 and TRBJ2-7, with 9 nucleotides matching TRBD1. The germline gives CDR1 LNHDA, CDR2 SQIVND (reference sequence). The CDR3 runs to 15 residues. The ends lost 5 bases at V and 6 bases at J; junction bases unmatched: 11. The CDR3 loop is CASSPLPGQGSEQYF. The DNA of the CDR3 is TGTGCCAGTAGTCCTCTCCCGGGACAGGGATCCGAGCAGTACTTC.

V gene TRBV11-3 combines with J gene TRBJ2-1; a weak D match, TRBD2 (6 bases). Per the germline V gene, CDR1 is SGHNT and CDR2 is YENEEA. V was trimmed by 4 bases and J by 3 bases, leaving 13 bases between them. The CDR3 totals 15 residues. The CDR3 sequence: CASSSSSESYNEQFF. The CDR3 coding sequence is TGTGCCAGCAGCTCATCTAGCGAGAGCTACAATGAGCAGTTCTTC.

The V and J genes are TRBV4-1 and TRBJ2-7; 10 bases map to TRBD2. There are 16 residues in the CDR3. With 0 bases clipped from V and 6 bases from J, the junction kept 8 bases outside the gene matches. Germline values: CDR1 MGHRA, CDR2 YSYEKL. The CDR3 is CASSQDRKREGVEQYF. The CDR3 region has the DNA TGCGCCAGCAGCCAAGATCGTAAGCGGGAGGGTGTCGAGCAGTACTTC.

The chain is built from TRBV11-2 and TRBJ2-1, with TRBD1 matching 7 bases. The CDR3 consists of 15 residues. J gave up 9 bases and V 4 bases, and 12 bases lay outside the gene matches. Per germline, CDR1 SGHAT and CDR2 FQNNGV. CDR3 amino acids: CASSWGQLPAGEQFF. The DNA of the CDR3 is TGTGCCAGCAGCTGGGGACAGCTGCCGGCGGGTGAGCAGTTCTTC.

This sequence joins TRBV2 and TRBJ2-1; TRBD1 matches 7 bases. The ends lost 4 bases at V and 12 bases at J; junction bases unmatched: 12. CDR3 length equals 14 residues. Germline V gene lookup returns CDR1 SNHLY and CDR2 FYNNEI. The CDR3 nucleotides read TGTGCCAGCAGTGCGCAGACTCCGGGACAGAGGCAGTTCTTC. This gives the protein CASSAQTPGQRQFF.

The V call is TRBV7-2, the J call TRBJ2-7; TRBD2 aligns across 7 bases. The germline CDR1 and CDR2 sequences are SGHTA and FQGNSA. The CDR3 spans 16 residues. Trimming cost V 2 bases and J 1 base; bases outside gene matches: 8. CDR3 bases: TGTGCCAGCAGCTTACGGGGCGGGAGCGGGTCCTACGAGCAGTACTTC. Translation gives CASSLRGGSGSYEQYF.

Only a few counts were recorded for this clone. CDR3 region: CASSESSSGRVDTGELFF. Written as DNA, the CDR3 is TGCGCCAGCAGTGAGTCATCTAGCGGGAGGGTCGACACCGGGGAGCTGTTTTTT. The J gene is TRBJ2-2, the V gene TRBV10-1, with 12 bases identical to TRBD2. J was trimmed by 3 bases and V by 0 bases; bases with no gene match: 5. The CDR3 extends over 18 amino acids. The germline V gene has CDR1 WNHNN and CDR2 SYGVQD (reference sequence).

The V call is TRBV4-1, the J call TRBJ2-5; 10 bases agree with TRBD2. CDR1 and CDR2 from the germline V gene are MGHRA and YSYEKL. The V and J ends lost 0 bases and 5 bases, in that order; junction bases with no gene match: 15. The CDR3 is made up of 19 amino acids. The CDR3 DNA reads as TGCGCCAGCAGCCAAGATTTGTTAGCGGGAGGTCGATCATGGGAGACCCAGTACTTC. This translates into CASSQDLLAGGRSWETQYF.

This chain joins TRBV7-9 and TRBJ1-1; 7 bases match TRBD1. V dropped 4 bases and J dropped 4; count of bases not matched to a gene: 0. The CDR3 is 12 residues long. Germline V lookup: CDR1 SEHNR, CDR2 FQNEAQ (reference sequence). The CDR3 DNA sequence: TGTGCCAGCAGCTCAGGGGGCACTGAAGCTTTCTTT. Translating gives CASSSGGTEAFF.

The V and J genes are TRBV7-2 and TRBJ2-7; a weak D match, TRBD1 (7 bases). Trimming cost V 1 base and J 4 bases, with 11 bases left between them. The CDR3 sequence is 14 residues long. Looked up from germline, CDR1 is SGHTA and CDR2 is FQGNSA. The CDR3 DNA reads TGTGCCAGCAGCTTAGAGGGGGGACAGTACGAGCAGTACTTC. It yields the protein CASSLEGGQYEQYF. The whole variable domain, filled in from reference TRBV7-2 and TRBJ2-7, reads GAGVSQSPSNKVTEKGKDVELRCDPISGHTALYWYRQSLGQGLEFLIYFQGNSAPDKSGLPSDRFSAERTGGSVSTLTIQRTQQEDSAVYLCASSLEGGQYEQYFGPGTRLTVT.